The source of this TCR beta chain is a study of post-analysis software for immune sequencing data. At the level of the study: Included courses were relapsing-remitting and secondary progressive multiple sclerosis; progressive-relapsing multiple sclerosis was also included.

TCR beta libraries were prepared from cDNA with unique molecular identifiers. Once roughly 0.85 to 11 million T cells were used, some 500,000 cDNA molecules resulted. TCRdb called the PCR reads again in MiXCR, with one record for every CDR3 protein. The sample carries about 500,000 distinct CDR3 sequences, around 40% recorded once. General study results and limits: A significant reduction in normalized Chao1 diversity was observed in multiple sclerosis patients versus controls. Batch-matched samples strongly co-clustered by F measure.

This clonotype has a handful of counts. The target antigen is unknown. Input material: blood. This TCR was sampled from a girl aged 5-17 years with multiple sclerosis.

The CDR3 spells CAISGGRRNSNYGYTF. The CDR3 nucleotides are TGTGCCATCAGTGGGGGACGGAGGAACAGTAACTATGGCTACACCTTC. The gene calls are TRBV10-3 and TRBJ1-2, with D possibly being TRBD1 (5 bases). With 4 bases removed from V and 1 base from J, the gap between germline ends came to 16 bases. From germline, CDR1 is ENHRY and CDR2 SYGVKD. This CDR3 contains 16 residues.